This is a list of T cell receptor beta chains from one sample in a study of response to subunit inactivated influenza vaccine. TCRdb re-called the RT-PCR reads with MiXCR, one entry per CDR3 protein. The repertoire consists of just over 300,000 distinct CDR3 sequences, with approximately 21% occurring once and the leading ten covering about a tenth. Sequenced material: PBMCs from blood, taken 21 months after vaccination. These receptor sequences come from a man in his fifties or sixties who received an inactivated influenza vaccine. Each CDR3 is given with its conserved first and last residue. D genes are given only for firm matches. The size field is filled for only some rows; it gives once, few, many or a size class.

TRBV7-9	NA	TRBJ1-4	NA	TGTGCCAGCAGCCCCCGGACTGTTGACGAGGGAAAACTGTTTTTT	CASSPRTVDEGKLFF
TRBV20-1	NA	TRBJ2-5	TRBD2	TGCAGAGCTAGTCGGGGGGAGGAGACCCAGTACTTC	CRASRGEETQYF
TRBV12-3/TRBV12-4	many	TRBJ1-4	TRBD1	TGTGCCAGCAGCGGACAGGGTCGAAATGAAAAACTGTTTTTT	CASSGQGRNEKLFF
TRBV6-5	NA	TRBJ2-1	TRBD2	TGTGCCAGCAGTTCCGGAGGGCGGGAGAGGAATGAGCAGTTCTTC	CASSSGGRERNEQFF
TRBV4-2	once	TRBJ2-1	NA	TGTGCCAGCAGCCAAGAGGGCAATGAGCAGTTCTTC	CASSQEGNEQFF
TRBV28	NA	TRBJ1-3	NA	TGTGCCAGCAGTCTCTACATCGCCTCGAGCTCTGGAAACACCATATATTTT	CASSLYIASSSGNTIYF
TRBV29-1	few	TRBJ2-7	TRBD1	TGCAGCGTTACCGGGACAGGGTCCGTCTACGAGCAGTACTTC	CSVTGTGSVYEQYF
TRBV10-1	few	TRBJ2-7	NA	TGCGCCAGCAGTGAGGGGGACGGCTCCTACGAGCAGTACTTC	CASSEGDGSYEQYF
TRBV20-1	few	TRBJ1-1	NA	TGCAGTGCTAATCCAAACGGACGGAACACTGAAGCTTTCTTT	CSANPNGRNTEAFF
TRBV7-2	many	TRBJ1-2	TRBD1	TGTGCCAGCAGCTCGCGCACAGGGGGTTATGGCTACACCTTC	CASSSRTGGYGYTF
TRBV9	few	TRBJ2-5	TRBD2	TGTGCCAGCAGCGTAGCTAGCGGGGGCTTGGTTGAGACCCAGTACTTC	CASSVASGGLVETQYF
TRBV20-1	NA	TRBJ2-7	NA	TGCAGTGCTAGTAATAGGGGAGGCTCCTACGAGCAGTACTTC	CSASNRGGSYEQYF
TRBV7-2	few	TRBJ2-7	NA	TGTGCCAGCAGCTTAGTTTCGAACGAGCAGTACTTC	CASSLVSNEQYF
TRBV25-1	NA	TRBJ2-7	TRBD2	TGTGCCAGCACCGGCGGGGGCTACGAGCAGTACTTC	CASTGGGYEQYF
TRBV27	NA	TRBJ2-7	NA	TGTGCCAGCAGTTTATTCCCCGGAGACAGGATGGGAGAGCAGTACTTC	CASSLFPGDRMGEQYF
TRBV3-1	NA	TRBJ1-2	NA	TGTGCCAGCGGCCAAGATACCGCAGGGGTCTATGGCTACACCTTC	CASGQDTAGVYGYTF
TRBV10-2	NA	TRBJ2-1	NA	TGCGCCAGCAGGGAGGGTTCATTAGGGCAGTTCTTC	CASREGSLGQFF